These T cell receptor beta chains were read from a single sample in a study of PD-L1 blockade in urothelial cancer. Data came from immunoSEQ multiplex PCR; TCRdb stores just in-frame clones and leaves some out. This sample carries approximately 83,000 clones, around four fifths of them seen once, and the ten largest clones take about 8.4%. The sequencing here drew on PBMCs, taken around atezolizumab (anti-PD-L1) treatment. The receptors were gathered from a man between 65 and 85 years old with urothelial cancer. CDR3s leave out the opening cysteine and the closing phenylalanine or tryptophan. The order of the fields is D gene, V gene, J gene, CDR3 protein. A D gene is named only where the DNA matches it firmly.

d_call: TRBD1
v_call: TRBV2
j_call: TRBJ2-1
cdr3_aa: ASSDRTGYNEQF

d_call: TRBD1
v_call: TRBV18
j_call: TRBJ1-3
cdr3_aa: ASSAFEQGSGNTIY

d_call: NA
v_call: TRBV2
j_call: TRBJ2-2
cdr3_aa: ASKGGRIANTGELF

d_call: TRBD1
v_call: TRBV7-9
j_call: TRBJ1-2
cdr3_aa: ASSPWDQGASYT

d_call: NA
v_call: TRBV29-1
j_call: TRBJ2-7
cdr3_aa: SVEDAGQNEQY

d_call: NA
v_call: TRBV25-1
j_call: TRBJ1-2
cdr3_aa: ASSENSDYGYT

d_call: NA
v_call: TRBV18
j_call: TRBJ2-2
cdr3_aa: ASSPPNRPHTHTGELF

d_call: TRBD2
v_call: TRBV7-2
j_call: TRBJ2-1
cdr3_aa: ASSPTSGRPYNEQF

d_call: TRBD1
v_call: TRBV18
j_call: TRBJ2-7
cdr3_aa: ASSPTRDRGQWQY

d_call: NA
v_call: TRBV29-1
j_call: TRBJ2-7
cdr3_aa: TYPGVAHYEQY

d_call: NA
v_call: TRBV2
j_call: TRBJ2-1
cdr3_aa: ASLQETEQF

d_call: TRBD2
v_call: TRBV10-3
j_call: TRBJ2-3
cdr3_aa: AISESLAGVDTQY

d_call: TRBD1
v_call: TRBV5-6
j_call: TRBJ1-5
cdr3_aa: ASSLGQGGQPQH

d_call: NA
v_call: TRBV7-2
j_call: TRBJ1-2
cdr3_aa: ASSSGREVVYGYT

d_call: TRBD2
v_call: TRBV19
j_call: TRBJ2-7
cdr3_aa: ASSIAGGTHEQY

d_call: TRBD1
v_call: TRBV10-3
j_call: TRBJ1-2
cdr3_aa: AIRGTGRDGYT

d_call: TRBD1
v_call: TRBV2
j_call: TRBJ2-7
cdr3_aa: ASSPGTGSYEQY

d_call: NA
v_call: TRBV25-1
j_call: TRBJ2-7
cdr3_aa: ASSESGVPSSYEQY

d_call: NA
v_call: TRBV9
j_call: TRBJ1-6
cdr3_aa: ASSWGEYNSPLH

d_call: TRBD1
v_call: TRBV7-3
j_call: TRBJ1-1
cdr3_aa: ASSLGQGATEAF

d_call: NA
v_call: TRBV9
j_call: TRBJ2-3
cdr3_aa: ASSVGVDSTDTQY

d_call: TRBD1
v_call: TRBV7-9
j_call: TRBJ1-2
cdr3_aa: ASSFRDRVPYGYT

d_call: TRBD2
v_call: TRBV7-3
j_call: TRBJ2-1
cdr3_aa: ASSPTSGRLYNEQF

d_call: TRBD1
v_call: TRBV2
j_call: TRBJ2-7
cdr3_aa: ASSEEGDSLYEQY

d_call: NA
v_call: TRBV2
j_call: TRBJ1-1
cdr3_aa: ASSGTLMNTEAF

d_call: NA
v_call: TRBV5-1
j_call: TRBJ1-2
cdr3_aa: ASSKTGDYGYT

d_call: TRBD2
v_call: TRBV15
j_call: TRBJ2-5
cdr3_aa: ATSRGGGRDQETQY

d_call: NA
v_call: TRBV2
j_call: TRBJ2-5
cdr3_aa: ASSEVSGIMETQY

d_call: TRBD1
v_call: TRBV30
j_call: TRBJ1-3
cdr3_aa: AWSFFGTGGNTIY

d_call: TRBD1
v_call: TRBV6-5
j_call: TRBJ1-5
cdr3_aa: ASSPQGAGQPQH

d_call: TRBD2
v_call: TRBV5-1
j_call: TRBJ2-1
cdr3_aa: ASSLGWSGSPEQF

d_call: TRBD1
v_call: TRBV9
j_call: TRBJ2-4
cdr3_aa: ASSPRTGTNIQY

d_call: NA
v_call: TRBV6-1
j_call: TRBJ1-3
cdr3_aa: ASSARPYGTNSGNTIY

d_call: NA
v_call: TRBV18
j_call: TRBJ1-5
cdr3_aa: ASSPQGLGNQPQH

d_call: NA
v_call: TRBV7-2
j_call: TRBJ1-1
cdr3_aa: ASSFASQNTEAF

d_call: NA
v_call: TRBV6-5
j_call: TRBJ1-2
cdr3_aa: ASSYAAASNYGYT

d_call: NA
v_call: TRBV6-1
j_call: TRBJ1-4
cdr3_aa: ASREPGGEKLF

d_call: NA
v_call: TRBV4-1
j_call: TRBJ2-4
cdr3_aa: ASSLNYGQNSKNIQY

d_call: NA
v_call: TRBV2
j_call: TRBJ2-5
cdr3_aa: ASSFSTQGETQY

d_call: NA
v_call: TRBV10-3
j_call: TRBJ2-1
cdr3_aa: AISGPLRDSQRNEQF

d_call: TRBD2
v_call: TRBV7-9
j_call: TRBJ2-5
cdr3_aa: ASSSVAGGQQETQY